A selection of T cell receptor beta chains follows, all from one sample in a study of blood T cell repertoires in COVID-19. The table came from immunoSEQ multiplex PCR; TCRdb's copy has only in-frame clones and leaves some out. The sample contains about 160,000 clones, around 84% of which appear only once. The specimen sequenced was peripheral blood. The origin of the receptors is a human donor with acute or convalescent COVID-19. The donor label of this sample is uncertain. The CDR3 runs from the conserved cysteine through the conserved F or W. D genes are given only for firm matches. Size values are once, few and many counts, or a class for expanded clones, and some rows have none.

abundance: NA
j_gene: TRBJ1-5
d_gene: NA
v_gene: TRBV6-5
CDR3nt: TGTGCCAGCAGTCAGGGAGGCGTTCAGCCCCAGCATTTT
CDR3aa: CASSQGGVQPQHF

abundance: NA
j_gene: TRBJ1-1
d_gene: TRBD1
v_gene: TRBV30
CDR3nt: TGTGCCTGGGAGCACAGGGGGCTAACTGAAGCTTTCTTT
CDR3aa: CAWEHRGLTEAFF

abundance: NA
j_gene: TRBJ1-2
d_gene: TRBD1
v_gene: TRBV30
CDR3nt: TGTGCCTGGAACAAACTTCGACAGGGGATGGTCTATGGCTACACCTTC
CDR3aa: CAWNKLRQGMVYGYTF

abundance: once
j_gene: TRBJ1-5
d_gene: NA
v_gene: TRBV30
CDR3nt: TGTGCCTGGCAGGGACTGAACAATCAGCCCCAGCATTTT
CDR3aa: CAWQGLNNQPQHF

abundance: few
j_gene: TRBJ1-1
d_gene: TRBD1
v_gene: TRBV29-1
CDR3nt: TGCAGCGTTGGACAGGGCGCCACTGAAGCTTTCTTT
CDR3aa: CSVGQGATEAFF

abundance: NA
j_gene: TRBJ1-5
d_gene: TRBD1
v_gene: TRBV7-2
CDR3nt: TGTGCCAGCAGCGAGAGGGGCAGGGGGCTCAGTCAGCCCCAGCATTTT
CDR3aa: CASSERGRGLSQPQHF

abundance: NA
j_gene: TRBJ1-1
d_gene: NA
v_gene: TRBV18
CDR3nt: TGTGCCAGCTCACCATCACAGAACACTGAAGCTTTCTTT
CDR3aa: CASSPSQNTEAFF

abundance: NA
j_gene: TRBJ1-1
d_gene: TRBD1
v_gene: TRBV2
CDR3nt: TGTGCCAGCAGCGGGACAGGGGTTTGGAGCGCTGAAGCTTTCTTT
CDR3aa: CASSGTGVWSAEAFF

abundance: NA
j_gene: TRBJ1-3
d_gene: TRBD1
v_gene: TRBV6-1
CDR3nt: TGTGCCAGCAGTGAAAGGAGGACAGGGCTATCTGGAAACACCATATATTTT
CDR3aa: CASSERRTGLSGNTIYF

abundance: NA
j_gene: TRBJ1-1
d_gene: NA
v_gene: TRBV3-1/TRBV3-2
CDR3nt: TGTGCCAGCAGCCGGACAGCCATGAACACTGAAGCTTTCTTT
CDR3aa: CASSRTAMNTEAFF

abundance: NA
j_gene: TRBJ1-4
d_gene: TRBD1
v_gene: TRBV6-5
CDR3nt: TGTGCCACCCTAACCCCAGGGGGCCTGGTTCAACTGTTTTTT
CDR3aa: CATLTPGGLVQLFF

abundance: NA
j_gene: TRBJ1-1
d_gene: NA
v_gene: TRBV25-1
CDR3nt: TGTGCCAGCAGTGAAATCAGGGGCAGGACTGAAGCTTTCTTT
CDR3aa: CASSEIRGRTEAFF

abundance: NA
j_gene: TRBJ2-7
d_gene: TRBD2
v_gene: TRBV4-1
CDR3nt: TGCGCCAGCAGCCAACAACCTCCCACTAGCGGGGGCCACACCTACGAGCAGTACTTC
CDR3aa: CASSQQPPTSGGHTYEQYF

abundance: NA
j_gene: TRBJ1-6
d_gene: NA
v_gene: TRBV6-5
CDR3nt: TGTGCCAGCAGTCCAGGGGTGGTTTCACCCCTCCACTTT
CDR3aa: CASSPGVVSPLHF

abundance: NA
j_gene: TRBJ2-7
d_gene: NA
v_gene: TRBV6-6
CDR3nt: TGTGCCAGCAGCCCAGGGGGGTTACCCTACGAGCAGTACTTC
CDR3aa: CASSPGGLPYEQYF

abundance: NA
j_gene: TRBJ1-5
d_gene: TRBD1
v_gene: TRBV4-1
CDR3nt: TGCGCCAGCAGCCCTCCGGACAGGAATTATCAGCCCCAGCATTTT
CDR3aa: CASSPPDRNYQPQHF

abundance: NA
j_gene: TRBJ2-7
d_gene: NA
v_gene: TRBV12-5
CDR3nt: TGTGCTAGTGGTTTGGTAAAAGCCGAGCAGTACTTC
CDR3aa: CASGLVKAEQYF

abundance: NA
j_gene: TRBJ1-5
d_gene: TRBD1
v_gene: TRBV5-6
CDR3nt: TGTGCCAGCAGCCAGACAGGGGACCGGCCCCAGCATTTT
CDR3aa: CASSQTGDRPQHF

abundance: NA
j_gene: TRBJ2-6
d_gene: TRBD1
v_gene: TRBV13
CDR3nt: TGTGCCAGCAGCTTTAGTTCAGGGGGCTCCTCTGGGGCCAACGTCCTGACTTTC
CDR3aa: CASSFSSGGSSGANVLTF

abundance: NA
j_gene: TRBJ2-6
d_gene: NA
v_gene: TRBV5-4
CDR3nt: TGTGCCAGCAGCTCAGGACAGTCTGGGGCCAACGTCCTGACTTTC
CDR3aa: CASSSGQSGANVLTF

abundance: NA
j_gene: TRBJ2-5
d_gene: NA
v_gene: TRBV9
CDR3nt: TGTGCCAGCAGCCCCAATCCCACTCTAGTCGTGGAGACCCAGTACTTC
CDR3aa: CASSPNPTLVVETQYF

abundance: NA
j_gene: TRBJ1-4
d_gene: NA
v_gene: TRBV4-1
CDR3nt: TGCGCCAGCAGCCAAGCCCCCGGGAATGAAAAACTGTTTTTT
CDR3aa: CASSQAPGNEKLFF

abundance: NA
j_gene: TRBJ1-1
d_gene: TRBD1
v_gene: TRBV7-9
CDR3nt: TGTGCCAGCAGCTTAGCGGCAGGGGGCAATACTGAAGCTTTCTTT
CDR3aa: CASSLAAGGNTEAFF

abundance: NA
j_gene: TRBJ2-2
d_gene: NA
v_gene: TRBV18
CDR3nt: TGTGCCAGCTCTGTCCAGGGGTCCACCGGGGAGCTGTTTTTT
CDR3aa: CASSVQGSTGELFF

abundance: NA
j_gene: TRBJ2-5
d_gene: TRBD2
v_gene: TRBV5-6
CDR3nt: TGTGCCAGCAGCCGGATAGCGGGGGGTGGGGAGACCCAGTACTTC
CDR3aa: CASSRIAGGGETQYF

abundance: NA
j_gene: TRBJ1-1
d_gene: NA
v_gene: TRBV19
CDR3nt: TGTGCCAGTCCAAGACCCGGGGTGGATGGCACTGAAGCTTTCTTT
CDR3aa: CASPRPGVDGTEAFF

abundance: NA
j_gene: TRBJ1-6
d_gene: NA
v_gene: TRBV4-2
CDR3nt: TGTGCCAGCAGCCAAGAAGGGCCAGGGAAAGGTTCACCCCTCCACTTT
CDR3aa: CASSQEGPGKGSPLHF

abundance: once
j_gene: TRBJ2-5
d_gene: NA
v_gene: TRBV19
CDR3nt: TGTGCCAGTAGTGCATTCCGGGAGACCCAGTACTTC
CDR3aa: CASSAFRETQYF

abundance: few
j_gene: TRBJ2-7
d_gene: TRBD2
v_gene: TRBV7-2
CDR3nt: TGTGCCAGCAGCTTAAGGACTAGCGGGTCCTACGAGCAGTACTTC
CDR3aa: CASSLRTSGSYEQYF

abundance: NA
j_gene: TRBJ2-7
d_gene: TRBD1
v_gene: TRBV5-1
CDR3nt: TGCGCCAGCAGCCTAGACAGGGTCTACGAGCAGTACTTC
CDR3aa: CASSLDRVYEQYF

abundance: once
j_gene: TRBJ1-5
d_gene: NA
v_gene: TRBV27
CDR3nt: TGTGCCAGCAGTTTACGGGGGGTTGGGGGGTTCAATCAGCCCCAGCATTTT
CDR3aa: CASSLRGVGGFNQPQHF

abundance: NA
j_gene: TRBJ1-5
d_gene: NA
v_gene: TRBV19
CDR3nt: TGTGCCAGTAGTATACGAGGAGGTGTAGGGCATCAGCCCCAGCATTTT
CDR3aa: CASSIRGGVGHQPQHF

abundance: NA
j_gene: TRBJ1-1
d_gene: TRBD1
v_gene: TRBV7-2
CDR3nt: TGTGCCAGCAGCCCCCCGACAGGGATGAACACTGAAGCTTTCTTT
CDR3aa: CASSPPTGMNTEAFF

abundance: NA
j_gene: TRBJ2-7
d_gene: TRBD1
v_gene: TRBV10-3
CDR3nt: TGTGCCATCAGTGTCCTGTCGGGGGGACAGGGCTACGAGCAGTACTTC
CDR3aa: CAISVLSGGQGYEQYF

abundance: NA
j_gene: TRBJ1-5
d_gene: TRBD1
v_gene: TRBV7-8
CDR3nt: TGTGCCAGCAGCAGGGGGGAGGATTCACAGGGGTCAGGCCAGCCCCAGCATTTT
CDR3aa: CASSRGEDSQGSGQPQHF

abundance: NA
j_gene: TRBJ1-2
d_gene: NA
v_gene: TRBV6-5
CDR3nt: TGTGCCAGCGGGACTAGGAACTATGGCTACACCTTC
CDR3aa: CASGTRNYGYTF

abundance: NA
j_gene: TRBJ2-6
d_gene: NA
v_gene: TRBV9
CDR3nt: TGTGCCAGCAGCGCCACAGGGAGCTCTGGGGCCAACGTCCTGACTTTC
CDR3aa: CASSATGSSGANVLTF

abundance: NA
j_gene: TRBJ2-2
d_gene: TRBD1
v_gene: TRBV5-1
CDR3nt: TGCGCCAGCAGCTTGGTCCGGACAGGGGAGGCCGGGGAGCTGTTTTTT
CDR3aa: CASSLVRTGEAGELFF

abundance: NA
j_gene: TRBJ1-1
d_gene: NA
v_gene: TRBV4-3
CDR3nt: TGCGCCAGCAGCCAGCAACAGGGTGGTCGGGCTTTCTTT
CDR3aa: CASSQQQGGRAFF

abundance: NA
j_gene: TRBJ2-1
d_gene: TRBD2
v_gene: TRBV10-3
CDR3nt: TGTGCCATCAGTGAGTGGGGACTAGCGGGGAACCTGAATAACAATGAGCAGTTCTTC
CDR3aa: CAISEWGLAGNLNNNEQFF

abundance: NA
j_gene: TRBJ1-1
d_gene: NA
v_gene: TRBV6-5
CDR3nt: TGTGCCAACAGACCCGGACAGAACACTGAAGCTTTCTTT
CDR3aa: CANRPGQNTEAFF

abundance: NA
j_gene: TRBJ1-2
d_gene: TRBD1
v_gene: TRBV18
CDR3nt: TGTGCCAGCTCACCCCCAGGGGGCGCTGACTATGGCTACACCTTC
CDR3aa: CASSPPGGADYGYTF

abundance: NA
j_gene: TRBJ2-5
d_gene: NA
v_gene: TRBV10-2
CDR3nt: TGCGCCAGTTCGGGATTCGGGGAGACCCAGTACTTC
CDR3aa: CASSGFGETQYF

abundance: NA
j_gene: TRBJ2-3
d_gene: NA
v_gene: TRBV5-5
CDR3nt: TGTGCCAGCAGCGTTCCACTGAGCACAGATACGCAGTATTTT
CDR3aa: CASSVPLSTDTQYF

abundance: NA
j_gene: TRBJ1-1
d_gene: NA
v_gene: TRBV21-1
CDR3nt: TGTGCCAGCAGCAAACGGGCAGGGTGGACTGAAGCTTTCTTT
CDR3aa: CASSKRAGWTEAFF

abundance: NA
j_gene: TRBJ1-1
d_gene: TRBD1
v_gene: TRBV7-8
CDR3nt: TGTGCCAGCAGCCTATACACAGGGGGGGTTTTCTTT
CDR3aa: CASSLYTGGVFF

abundance: NA
j_gene: TRBJ1-4
d_gene: TRBD1
v_gene: TRBV9
CDR3nt: TGTGCCAGCAGCTTAGACAGGGGCGGAGAAAAACTGTTTTTT
CDR3aa: CASSLDRGGEKLFF

abundance: NA
j_gene: TRBJ2-1
d_gene: NA
v_gene: TRBV7-3
CDR3nt: TGTGCCAGCAGCACCGGGACAGAGCAGTTCTTC
CDR3aa: CASSTGTEQFF

abundance: NA
j_gene: TRBJ1-6
d_gene: TRBD1
v_gene: TRBV5-1
CDR3nt: TGCGCCAGCAGCCCCGAGACAGGGAGCTCCTATAATTCACCCCTCCACTTT
CDR3aa: CASSPETGSSYNSPLHF

abundance: NA
j_gene: TRBJ2-1
d_gene: TRBD1
v_gene: TRBV5-1
CDR3nt: TGCGCCAGCAGCCCCGCAGGACAGGGACACAATGAGCAGTTCTTC
CDR3aa: CASSPAGQGHNEQFF